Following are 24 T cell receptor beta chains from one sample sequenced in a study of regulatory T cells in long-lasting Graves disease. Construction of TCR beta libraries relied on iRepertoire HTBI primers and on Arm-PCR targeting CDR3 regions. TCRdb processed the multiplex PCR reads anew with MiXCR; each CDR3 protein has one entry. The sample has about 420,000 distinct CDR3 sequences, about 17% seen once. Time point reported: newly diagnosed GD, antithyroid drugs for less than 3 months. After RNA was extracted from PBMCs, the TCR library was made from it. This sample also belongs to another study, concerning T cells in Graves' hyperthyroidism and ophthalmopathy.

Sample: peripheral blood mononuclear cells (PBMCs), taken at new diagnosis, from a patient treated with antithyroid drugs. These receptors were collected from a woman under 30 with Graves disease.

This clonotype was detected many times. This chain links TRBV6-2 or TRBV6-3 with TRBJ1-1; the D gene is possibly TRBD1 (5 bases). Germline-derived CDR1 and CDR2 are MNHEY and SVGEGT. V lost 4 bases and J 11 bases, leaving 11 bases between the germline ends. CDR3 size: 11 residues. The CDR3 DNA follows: TGTGCCAGCAGTTCAGGGTTGGTTGCTTTCTTT. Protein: CASSSGLVAFF.

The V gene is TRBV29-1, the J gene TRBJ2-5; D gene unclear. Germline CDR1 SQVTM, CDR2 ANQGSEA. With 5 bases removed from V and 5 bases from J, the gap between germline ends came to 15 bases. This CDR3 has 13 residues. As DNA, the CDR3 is TGCAGCGTTAAGGCCCCCGGGTTCGAGACCCAGTACTTC. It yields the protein CSVKAPGFETQYF.

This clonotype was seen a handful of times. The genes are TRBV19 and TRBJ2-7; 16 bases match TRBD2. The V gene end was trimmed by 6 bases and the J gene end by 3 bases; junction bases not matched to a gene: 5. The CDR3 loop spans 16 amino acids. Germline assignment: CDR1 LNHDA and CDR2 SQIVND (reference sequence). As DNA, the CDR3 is TGTGCCAGTAGCGGGACTAGCGGGAGGGATTTCTACGAGCAGTACTTC. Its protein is CASSGTSGRDFYEQYF.

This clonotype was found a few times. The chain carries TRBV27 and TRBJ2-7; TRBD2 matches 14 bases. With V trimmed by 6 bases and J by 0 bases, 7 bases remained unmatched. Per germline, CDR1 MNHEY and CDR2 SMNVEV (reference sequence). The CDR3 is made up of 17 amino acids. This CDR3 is CASSPGLAGGASYEQYF. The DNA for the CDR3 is TGTGCCAGCAGCCCTGGACTAGCGGGAGGTGCCTCCTACGAGCAGTACTTC.

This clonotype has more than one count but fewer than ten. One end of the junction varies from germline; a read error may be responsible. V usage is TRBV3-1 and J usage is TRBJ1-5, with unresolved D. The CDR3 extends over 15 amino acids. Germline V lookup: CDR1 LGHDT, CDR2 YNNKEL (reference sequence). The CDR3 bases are TGCGCCAGCAGCCAAATTGTTAATAGCAATCAGCCCCAGCATTTT. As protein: CASSQIVNSNQPQHF.

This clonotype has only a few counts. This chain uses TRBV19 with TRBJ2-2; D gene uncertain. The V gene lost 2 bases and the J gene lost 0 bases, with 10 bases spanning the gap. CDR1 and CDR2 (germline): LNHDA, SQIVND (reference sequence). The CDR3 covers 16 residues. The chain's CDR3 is CASSISQRSNTGELFF. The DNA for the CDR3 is TGTGCCAGTAGTATATCCCAGCGCTCGAACACCGGGGAGCTGTTTTTT. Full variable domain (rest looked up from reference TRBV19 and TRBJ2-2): DGGITQSPKYLFRKEGQNVTLSCEQNLNHDAMYWYRQDPGQGLRLIYYSQIVNDFQKGDIAEGYSVSREKKESFPLTVTSAQKNPTAFYLCASSISQRSNTGELFFGEGSRLTVL.

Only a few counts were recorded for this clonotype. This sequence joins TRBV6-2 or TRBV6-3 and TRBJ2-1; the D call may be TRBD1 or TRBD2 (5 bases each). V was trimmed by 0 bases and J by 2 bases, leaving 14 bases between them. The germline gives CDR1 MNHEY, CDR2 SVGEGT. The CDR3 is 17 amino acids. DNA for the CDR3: TGTGCCAGCAGTTACTCGAAGCCTAGCAGGGCCTACAATGAGCAGTTCTTC. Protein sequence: CASSYSKPSRAYNEQFF.

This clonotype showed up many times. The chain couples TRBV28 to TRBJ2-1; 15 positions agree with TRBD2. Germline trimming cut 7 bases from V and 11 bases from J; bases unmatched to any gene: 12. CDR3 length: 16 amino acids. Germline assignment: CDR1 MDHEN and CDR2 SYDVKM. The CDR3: CASTGLAGGSSYKQFF. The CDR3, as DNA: TGTGCCAGCACTGGACTAGCGGGAGGGTCCTCCTATAAGCAGTTCTTC.

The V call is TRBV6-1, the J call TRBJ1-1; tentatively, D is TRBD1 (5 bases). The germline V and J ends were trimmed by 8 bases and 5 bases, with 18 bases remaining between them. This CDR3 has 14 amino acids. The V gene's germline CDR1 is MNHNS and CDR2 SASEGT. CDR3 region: CASLLGPGWTEAFF. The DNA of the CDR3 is TGTGCCAGCCTTCTAGGACCAGGGTGGACTGAAGCTTTCTTT.

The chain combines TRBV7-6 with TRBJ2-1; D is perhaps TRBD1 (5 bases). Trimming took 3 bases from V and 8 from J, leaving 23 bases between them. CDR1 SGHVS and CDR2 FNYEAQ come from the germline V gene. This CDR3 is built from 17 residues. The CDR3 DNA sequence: TGTGCCAGCAGCTTCCACCTATACGAAGGGGCGAATCATGAGCAGTTCTTC. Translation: CASSFHLYEGANHEQFF.

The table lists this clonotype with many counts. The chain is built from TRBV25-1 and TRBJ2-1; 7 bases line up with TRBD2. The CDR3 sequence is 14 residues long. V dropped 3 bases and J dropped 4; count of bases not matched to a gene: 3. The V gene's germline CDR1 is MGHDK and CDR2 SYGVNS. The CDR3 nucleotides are TGTGCCAGCAGTGACGGGAGGCCTTACAATGAGCAGTTCTTC. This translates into CASSDGRPYNEQFF.

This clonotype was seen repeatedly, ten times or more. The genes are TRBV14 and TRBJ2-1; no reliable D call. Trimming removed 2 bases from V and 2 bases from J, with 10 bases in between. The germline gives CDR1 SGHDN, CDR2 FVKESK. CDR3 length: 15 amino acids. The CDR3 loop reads CASSQPTAAYNEQFF. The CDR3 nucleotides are TGTGCCAGCAGCCAACCCACTGCCGCCTACAATGAGCAGTTCTTC. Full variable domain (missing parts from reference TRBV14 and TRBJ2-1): EAGVTQFPSHSVIEKGQTVTLRCDPISGHDNLYWYRRVMGKEIKFLLHFVKESKQDESGMPNNRFLAERTGGTYSTLKVQPAELEDSGVYFCASSQPTAAYNEQFFGPGTRLTVL.

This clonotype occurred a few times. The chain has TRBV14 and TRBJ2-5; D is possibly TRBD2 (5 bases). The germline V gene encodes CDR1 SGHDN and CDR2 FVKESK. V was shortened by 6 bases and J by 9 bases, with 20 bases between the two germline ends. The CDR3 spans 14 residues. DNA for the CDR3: TGTGCCAGCAGTCACCGGGGTTCGGCTAGCCCCCAGTACTTC. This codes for CASSHRGSASPQYF.

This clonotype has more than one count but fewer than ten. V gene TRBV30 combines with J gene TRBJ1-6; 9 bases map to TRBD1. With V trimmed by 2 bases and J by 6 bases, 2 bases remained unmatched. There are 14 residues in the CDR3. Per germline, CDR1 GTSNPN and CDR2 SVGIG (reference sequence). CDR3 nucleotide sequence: TGTGCCTGGAGTTTGGACAGGGGTAATTCACCCCTCCACTTT. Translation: CAWSLDRGNSPLHF.

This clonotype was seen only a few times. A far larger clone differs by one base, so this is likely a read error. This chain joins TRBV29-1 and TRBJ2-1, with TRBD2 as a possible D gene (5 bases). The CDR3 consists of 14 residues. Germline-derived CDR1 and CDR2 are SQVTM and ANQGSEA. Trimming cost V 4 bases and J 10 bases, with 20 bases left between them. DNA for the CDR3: TGCAGCGTTGTGCCAGCGGAAGGCACCTACGAGCAGTTCTTC. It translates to CSVVPAEGTYEQFF.

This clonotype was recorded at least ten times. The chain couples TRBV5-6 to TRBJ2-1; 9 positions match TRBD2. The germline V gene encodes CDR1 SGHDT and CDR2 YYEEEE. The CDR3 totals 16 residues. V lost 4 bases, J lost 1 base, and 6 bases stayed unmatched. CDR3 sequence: CASSISGSGSYNEQFF. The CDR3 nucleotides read TGTGCCAGCAGCATTAGCGGGAGCGGATCCTACAATGAGCAGTTCTTC.

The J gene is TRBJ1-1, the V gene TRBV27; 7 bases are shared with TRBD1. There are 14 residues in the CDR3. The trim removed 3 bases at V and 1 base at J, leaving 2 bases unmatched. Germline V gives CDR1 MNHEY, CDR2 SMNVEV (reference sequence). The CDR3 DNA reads TGTGCCAGCAGTTTGAAGGGGGCGAACACTGAAGCTTTCTTT. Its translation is CASSLKGANTEAFF.

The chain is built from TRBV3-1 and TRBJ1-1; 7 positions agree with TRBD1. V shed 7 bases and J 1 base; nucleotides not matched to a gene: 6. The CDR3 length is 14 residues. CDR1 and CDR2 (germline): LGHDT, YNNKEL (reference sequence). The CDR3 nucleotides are TGTGCCAGCAACCCGGACAGGAAGAACACTGAAGCTTTCTTT. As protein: CASNPDRKNTEAFF. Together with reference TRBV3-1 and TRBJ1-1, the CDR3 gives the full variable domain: DTAVSQTPKYLVTQMGNDKSIKCEQNLGHDTMYWYKQDSKKFLKIMFSYNNKELIINETVPNRFSPKSPDKAHLNLHINSLELGDSAVYFCASNPDRKNTEAFFGQGTRLTVV.

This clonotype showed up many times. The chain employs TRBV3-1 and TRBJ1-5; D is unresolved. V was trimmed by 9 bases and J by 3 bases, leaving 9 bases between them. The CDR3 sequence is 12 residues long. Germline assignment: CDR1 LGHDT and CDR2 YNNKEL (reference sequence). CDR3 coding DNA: TGTGCCAGTGGACCTTTCAATCAGCCCCAGCATTTT. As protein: CASGPFNQPQHF.

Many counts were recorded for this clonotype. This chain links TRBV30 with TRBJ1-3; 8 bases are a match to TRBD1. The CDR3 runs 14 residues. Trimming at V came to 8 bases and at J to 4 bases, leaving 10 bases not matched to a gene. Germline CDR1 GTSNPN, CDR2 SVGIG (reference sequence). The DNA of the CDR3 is TGTGCCCAGAGAAAACAGGGGGAAGGAAACACCATATATTTT. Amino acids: CAQRKQGEGNTIYF.

Here the CDR3 reads CSSGGGLNIQYF. DNA of the CDR3: TGCAGTTCAGGTGGGGGACTAAACATTCAGTACTTC. The chain uses TRBV20-1 and TRBJ2-4, with a possible D match to TRBD2 (6 bases). Germline V gene sequence: CDR1 DFQATT, CDR2 SNEGSKA (reference sequence). The CDR3 consists of 12 residues. The V gene lost 8 bases and the J gene lost 6 bases, with 14 bases spanning the gap.

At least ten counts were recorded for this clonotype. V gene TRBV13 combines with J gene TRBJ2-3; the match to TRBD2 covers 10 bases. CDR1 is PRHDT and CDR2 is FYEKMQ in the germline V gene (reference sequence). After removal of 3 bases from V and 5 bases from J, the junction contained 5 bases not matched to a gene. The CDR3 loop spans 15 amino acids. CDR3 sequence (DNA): TGTGCCAGCAGCTTTACTAGCGGGAACTTAGATACGCAGTATTTT. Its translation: CASSFTSGNLDTQYF.

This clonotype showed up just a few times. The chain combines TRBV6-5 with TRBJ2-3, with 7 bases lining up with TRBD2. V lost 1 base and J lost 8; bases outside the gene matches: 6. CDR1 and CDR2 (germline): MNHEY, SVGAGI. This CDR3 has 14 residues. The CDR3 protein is CASSYWAGEGTQYF. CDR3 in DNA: TGTGCCAGCAGTTACTGGGCGGGAGAGGGTACGCAGTATTTT.

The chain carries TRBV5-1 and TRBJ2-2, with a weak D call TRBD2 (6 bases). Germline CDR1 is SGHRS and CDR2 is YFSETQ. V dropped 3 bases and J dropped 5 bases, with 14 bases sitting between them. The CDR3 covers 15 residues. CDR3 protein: CASSWEAPTTGELFF. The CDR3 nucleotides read TGCGCCAGCAGCTGGGAGGCTCCTACTACCGGGGAGCTGTTTTTT.